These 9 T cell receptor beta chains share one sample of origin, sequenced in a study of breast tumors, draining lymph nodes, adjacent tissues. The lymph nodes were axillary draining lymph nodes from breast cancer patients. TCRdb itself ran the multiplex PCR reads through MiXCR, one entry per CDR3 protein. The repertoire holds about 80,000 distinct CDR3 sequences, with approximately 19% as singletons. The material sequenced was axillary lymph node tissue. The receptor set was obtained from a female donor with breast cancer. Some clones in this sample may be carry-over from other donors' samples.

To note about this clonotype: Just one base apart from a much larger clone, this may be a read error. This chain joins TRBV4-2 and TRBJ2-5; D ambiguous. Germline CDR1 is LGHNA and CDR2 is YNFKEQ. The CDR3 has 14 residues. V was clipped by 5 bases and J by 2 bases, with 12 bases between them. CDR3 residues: CASSGRTVQETQYF. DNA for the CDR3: TGTGCCAGCAGCGGCAGGACGGTACAAGAGACCCAGTACTTC.

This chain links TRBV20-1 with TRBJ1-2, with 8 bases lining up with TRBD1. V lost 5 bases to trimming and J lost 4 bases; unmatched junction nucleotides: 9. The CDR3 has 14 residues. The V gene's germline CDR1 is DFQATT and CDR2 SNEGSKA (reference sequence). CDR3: CSASQTGEGYGYTF. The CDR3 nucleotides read TGCAGTGCTTCCCAGACAGGGGAGGGCTATGGCTACACCTTC.

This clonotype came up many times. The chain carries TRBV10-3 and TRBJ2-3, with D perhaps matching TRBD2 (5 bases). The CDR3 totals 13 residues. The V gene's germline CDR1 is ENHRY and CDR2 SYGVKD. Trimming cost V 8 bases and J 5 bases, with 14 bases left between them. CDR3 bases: TGTGCCATCCAAGGGAGTTCAGGAGATACGCAGTATTTT. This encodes CAIQGSSGDTQYF.

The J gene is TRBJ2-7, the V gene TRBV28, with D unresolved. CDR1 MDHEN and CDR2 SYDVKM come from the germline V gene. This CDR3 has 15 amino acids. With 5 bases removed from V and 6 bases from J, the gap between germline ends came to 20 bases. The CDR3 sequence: CASSLQAVLGPEQYF. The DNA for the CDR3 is TGTGCCAGCAGTCTGCAGGCTGTCCTCGGCCCCGAGCAGTACTTC.

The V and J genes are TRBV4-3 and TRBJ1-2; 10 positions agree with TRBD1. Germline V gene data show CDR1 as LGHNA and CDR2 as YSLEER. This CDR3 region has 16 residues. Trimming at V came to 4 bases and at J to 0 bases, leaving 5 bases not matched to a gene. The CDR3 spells CASSPLGTGANYGYTF. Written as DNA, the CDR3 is TGCGCCAGCAGCCCATTGGGGACAGGGGCTAACTATGGCTACACCTTC.

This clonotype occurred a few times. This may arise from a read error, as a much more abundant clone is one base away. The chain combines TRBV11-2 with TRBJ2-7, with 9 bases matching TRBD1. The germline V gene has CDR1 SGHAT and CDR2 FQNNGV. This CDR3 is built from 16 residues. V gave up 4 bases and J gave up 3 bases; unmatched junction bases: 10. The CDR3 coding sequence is TGTGCCAGCAGCTCCGCCACACAGGGGGCGGGCTACGAGCAGTACTTC. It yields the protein CASSSATQGAGYEQYF.

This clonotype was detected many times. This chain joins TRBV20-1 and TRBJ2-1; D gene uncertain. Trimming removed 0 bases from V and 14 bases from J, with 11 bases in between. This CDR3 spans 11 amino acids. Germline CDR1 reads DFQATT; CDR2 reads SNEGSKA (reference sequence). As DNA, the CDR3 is TGCAGTGCTAGAGATGGAACTAAAGAGTTCTTC. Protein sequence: CSARDGTKEFF.

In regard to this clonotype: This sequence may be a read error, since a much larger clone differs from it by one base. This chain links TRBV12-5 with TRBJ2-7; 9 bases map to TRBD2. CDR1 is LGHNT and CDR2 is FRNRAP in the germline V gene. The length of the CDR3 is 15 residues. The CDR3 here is CASGLASSGNYERYF. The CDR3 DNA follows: TGTGCTAGTGGTTTGGCCTCTAGCGGGAACTACGAGCGGTACTTC. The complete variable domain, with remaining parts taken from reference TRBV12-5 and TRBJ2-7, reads DARVTQTPRHKVTEMGQEVTMRCQPILGHNTVFWYRQTMMQGLELLAYFRNRAPLDDSGMPKDRFSAEMPDATLATLKIQPSEPRDSAVYFCASGLASSGNYERYFGPGTRLTVT.

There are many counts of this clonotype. The CDR3 DNA follows: TGTGCCAGTGCGTGGGACAGGGGAGAGGGCTATGGCTACACCTTC. Translating gives CASAWDRGEGYGYTF. The chain couples TRBV6-5 to TRBJ1-2; 10 bases align to TRBD1. The CDR3 contains 15 residues. V was clipped by 9 bases and J by 4 bases; unmatched bases: 11. Germline CDR1 and CDR2: MNHEY and SVGAGI.